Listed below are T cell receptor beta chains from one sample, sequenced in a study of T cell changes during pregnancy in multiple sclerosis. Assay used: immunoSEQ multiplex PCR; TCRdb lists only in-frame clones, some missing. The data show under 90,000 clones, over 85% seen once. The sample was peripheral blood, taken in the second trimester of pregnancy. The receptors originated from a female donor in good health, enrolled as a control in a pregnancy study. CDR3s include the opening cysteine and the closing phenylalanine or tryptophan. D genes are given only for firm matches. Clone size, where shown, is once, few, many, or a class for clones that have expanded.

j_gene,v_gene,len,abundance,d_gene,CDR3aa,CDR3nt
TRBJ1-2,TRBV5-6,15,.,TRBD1,CASSYHRGANYGYTF,TGTGCCAGCAGCTACCACAGGGGAGCTAACTATGGCTACACCTTC
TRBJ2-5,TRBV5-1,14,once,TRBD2,CASSFPAGVETQYF,TGCGCCAGCAGCTTTCCGGCGGGAGTGGAGACCCAGTACTTC
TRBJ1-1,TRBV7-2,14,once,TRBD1,CASSPGTANTEAFF,TGTGCCAGCAGCCCCGGGACAGCGAACACTGAAGCTTTCTTT
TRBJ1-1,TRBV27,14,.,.,CASSLTGSNTEAFF,TGTGCCAGCAGTTTAACAGGGTCTAACACTGAAGCTTTCTTT
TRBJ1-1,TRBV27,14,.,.,CASNMGPTDTEAFF,TGTGCCAGCAATATGGGTCCGACAGACACTGAAGCTTTCTTT
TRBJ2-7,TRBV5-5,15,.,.,CASSLDAGQSYEQYF,TGTGCCAGCAGCTTGGACGCAGGCCAATCCTACGAGCAGTACTTC
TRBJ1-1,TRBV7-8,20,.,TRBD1,CASSLAWVPGQGAKRTEAFF,TGTGCCAGCAGCTTAGCTTGGGTTCCGGGACAGGGGGCGAAGAGGACTGAAGCTTTCTTT
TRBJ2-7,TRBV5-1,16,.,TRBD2,CASSGGLAIYSYEQYF,TGCGCCAGCAGCGGGGGACTAGCGATATACTCCTACGAGCAGTACTTC
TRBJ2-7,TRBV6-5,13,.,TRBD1,CASGTGIIYEQYF,TGTGCCAGCGGGACAGGGATAATCTACGAGCAGTACTTC
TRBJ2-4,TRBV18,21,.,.,CASSPKPLAEYKYEAKNIQYF,TGTGCCAGCTCACCAAAACCGTTAGCCGAATATAAATACGAAGCCAAAAACATTCAGTACTTC
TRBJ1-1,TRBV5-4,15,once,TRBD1,CASRMKQGGNTEAFF,TGTGCCAGCAGAATGAAACAGGGGGGGAACACTGAAGCTTTCTTT
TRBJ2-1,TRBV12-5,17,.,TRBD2,CASGLGLAGSSYNEQFF,TGTGCTAGTGGGTTGGGACTAGCGGGTAGCTCCTACAATGAGCAGTTCTTC
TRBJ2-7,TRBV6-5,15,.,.,CASTRGVGVQSEQYF,TGTGCCAGCACCCGTGGGGTCGGGGTGCAAAGCGAGCAGTACTTC
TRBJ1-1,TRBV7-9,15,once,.,CASSPPLLVVPEAFF,TGTGCCAGCAGCCCACCGTTGTTAGTTGTCCCTGAAGCTTTCTTT
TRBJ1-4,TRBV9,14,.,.,CASSVSGVDEKLFF,TGTGCCAGCAGCGTATCGGGGGTTGATGAAAAACTGTTTTTT
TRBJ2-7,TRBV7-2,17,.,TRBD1,CASSLMQGTEISYEQYF,TGTGCCAGCAGCCTTATGCAAGGGACAGAAATCTCCTACGAGCAGTACTTC
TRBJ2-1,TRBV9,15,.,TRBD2,CASSVRLAGYNEQFF,TGTGCCAGCAGCGTGCGACTAGCGGGATACAATGAGCAGTTCTTC
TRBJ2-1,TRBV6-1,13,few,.,CASSGSEYNEQFF,TGTGCCAGCAGTGGTAGCGAGTACAATGAGCAGTTCTTC
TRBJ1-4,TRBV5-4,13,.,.,CASSLGDSGKLFF,TGTGCCAGCAGCTTGGGAGACTCTGGGAAACTGTTTTTT
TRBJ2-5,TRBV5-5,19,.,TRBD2,CASSLDGLAGLSGRETQYF,TGTGCCAGCAGCCTCGACGGACTAGCGGGACTATCCGGCCGGGAGACCCAGTACTTC
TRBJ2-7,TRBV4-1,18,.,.,CASSQDGGTVITSYEQYF,TGCGCCAGCAGCCAAGATGGAGGAACGGTTATAACGTCCTACGAGCAGTACTTC
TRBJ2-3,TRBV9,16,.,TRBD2,CASSVGSLAATDTQYF,TGTGCCAGCAGCGTAGGGAGTCTAGCGGCCACAGATACGCAGTATTTT
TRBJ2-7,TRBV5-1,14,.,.,CASSPSGLSYEQYF,TGCGCCAGCAGTCCGAGCGGGCTTTCCTACGAGCAGTACTTC
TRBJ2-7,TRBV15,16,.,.,CATSRDGGIQRYEQYF,TGTGCCACCAGCAGAGATGGCGGGATTCAAAGATACGAGCAGTACTTC
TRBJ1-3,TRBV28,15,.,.,CASRAGRVAGNTIYF,TGTGCCAGCAGGGCCGGGAGGGTGGCTGGAAACACCATATATTTT
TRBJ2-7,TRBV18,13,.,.,CASSVTASYEQYF,TGTGCCAGCTCTGTGACTGCCTCCTACGAGCAGTACTTC
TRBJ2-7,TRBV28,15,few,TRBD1,CASRQTTGGWNEQYF,TGTGCCAGCAGACAGACGACAGGGGGATGGAACGAGCAGTACTTC
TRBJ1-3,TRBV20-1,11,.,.,CSAPRQASIYF,TGCAGTGCCCCTCGGCAGGCGTCCATATATTTT
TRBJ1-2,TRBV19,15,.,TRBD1,CASSIGTQGAYGYTF,TGTGCCAGTAGTATCGGAACCCAGGGGGCCTATGGCTACACCTTC
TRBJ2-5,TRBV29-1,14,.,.,CSVDYPSYRETQYF,TGCAGCGTTGATTACCCTAGTTATCGAGAGACCCAGTACTTC
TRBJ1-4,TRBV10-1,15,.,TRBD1,CASKDRDRQNEKLFF,TGCGCCAGCAAGGATCGGGACAGACAAAATGAAAAACTGTTTTTT
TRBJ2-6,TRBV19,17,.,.,CASSIGSMARGANVLTF,TGTGCCAGTAGTATAGGGTCCATGGCACGCGGGGCCAACGTCCTGACTTTC
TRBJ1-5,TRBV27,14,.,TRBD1,CASSPTGSNQPQHF,TGTGCCAGCAGCCCGACAGGGAGCAATCAGCCCCAGCATTTT
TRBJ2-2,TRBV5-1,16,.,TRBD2,CASRPGGGGDTGELFF,TGCGCCAGCAGGCCCGGCGGGGGAGGGGATACCGGGGAGCTGTTTTTT
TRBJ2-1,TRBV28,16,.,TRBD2,CASSTPSGSRRDEQFF,TGTGCCAGCAGTACCCCCAGCGGGAGCCGCCGCGATGAGCAGTTCTTC
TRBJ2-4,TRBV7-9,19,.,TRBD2,CASSPEWTSGRRAKNIQYF,TGTGCCAGCAGCCCCGAATGGACTAGCGGGAGACGAGCCAAAAACATTCAGTACTTC
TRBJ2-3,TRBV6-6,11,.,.,CASRRGDTQYF,TGTGCCAGCCGTCGGGGGGATACGCAGTATTTT
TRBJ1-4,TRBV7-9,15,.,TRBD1,CASSLVGQGYEKLFF,TGTGCCAGCAGCTTAGTAGGACAGGGTTATGAAAAACTGTTTTTT